The sequence of this TCR beta chain was determined in a study of blood T cell repertoires in COVID-19. This clone was recorded only once. Trimming pared 4 bases from V and 3 bases from J, leaving 4 bases between. Germline V gene lookup returns CDR1 SGHAT and CDR2 FQNNGV. CDR3 length equals 11 residues. The table came from immunoSEQ multiplex PCR; TCRdb's copy has only in-frame clones and leaves some out. Counted here are under 100,000 clones, around 87% occurring once; the ten biggest clones make up about 17%. Specimen: peripheral blood. This receptor was obtained from a human donor in a cohort sampled during active COVID-19. The chain carries TRBV11-2 and TRBJ2-7, with D uncertain. In nucleotides, the CDR3 is TGTGCCAGCAGCTCCGTCTACGAGCAGTACTTC. It specifies CASSSVYEQYF.